The text below deals with one T cell receptor beta chain. The junction differs from germline at one of its ends, possibly a read error. This CDR3 contains 15 residues. From germline, CDR1 is SSHAT and CDR2 FNYEAQ (reference sequence). Profiled with immunoSEQ multiplex PCR; TCRdb holds only in-frame clones, not every one. The table has around 40,000 clones, roughly 90% seen once. These data originate in a study of blood T cell repertoires in COVID-19. About the study: COVID-19 samples, acute and convalescent, were from the United States, Italy and Spain. Sample material is recorded as cDNA or gDNA derived from T cells, B-cell-depleted T cells, or PBMCs.

The sequencing sample was made of peripheral blood. The sequence was obtained from a human donor in a cohort sampled during active COVID-19. The rearrangement links TRBV7-7 to TRBJ2-2; TRBD2 aligns across 7 bases. This CDR3 reads CASSRSGLGIGELFF. The CDR3 region has the DNA TGTGCTAGCAGCCGTTCCGGACTAGGAATCGGGGAGCTGTTTTTT.